Described below is a single T cell receptor (beta chain) sequence and its context. Assay used: immunoSEQ multiplex PCR; TCRdb lists only in-frame clones, some missing. The repertoire holds roughly 170,000 clones, with about 74% as singletons. Per the germline V gene, CDR1 is SGDLS and CDR2 is YYNGEE. V gave up 5 bases and J gave up 5 bases, with 16 bases separating them. This CDR3 is 14 amino acids long. This record belongs to a study of blood T cell repertoires in COVID-19. This receptor was obtained from an elderly woman with acute or convalescent COVID-19. The gene calls are TRBV9 and TRBJ1-1, with D unresolved. Sequencing was performed on peripheral blood. DNA for the CDR3: TGTGCCAGCAGGCCACAGAGAGCTTCTACTGAAGCTTTCTTT. Protein product: CASRPQRASTEAFF.